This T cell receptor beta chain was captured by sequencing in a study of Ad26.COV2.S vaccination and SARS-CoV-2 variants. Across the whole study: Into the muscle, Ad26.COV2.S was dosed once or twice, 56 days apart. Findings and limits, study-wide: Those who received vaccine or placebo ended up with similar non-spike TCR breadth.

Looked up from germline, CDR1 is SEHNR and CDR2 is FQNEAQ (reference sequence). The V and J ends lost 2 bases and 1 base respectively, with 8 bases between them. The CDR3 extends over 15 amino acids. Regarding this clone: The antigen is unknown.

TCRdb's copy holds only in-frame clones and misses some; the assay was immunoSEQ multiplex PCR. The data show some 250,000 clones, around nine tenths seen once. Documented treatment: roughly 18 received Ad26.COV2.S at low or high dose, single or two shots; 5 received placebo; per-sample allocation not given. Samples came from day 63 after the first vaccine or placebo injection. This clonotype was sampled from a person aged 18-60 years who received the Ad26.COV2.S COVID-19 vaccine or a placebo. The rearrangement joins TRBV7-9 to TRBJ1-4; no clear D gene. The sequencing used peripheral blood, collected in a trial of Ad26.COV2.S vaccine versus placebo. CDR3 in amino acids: CASSLPRVTNEKLFF. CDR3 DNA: TGTGCCAGCAGCTTACCGCGAGTAACTAATGAAAAACTGTTTTTT.